Given below is one TCR beta chain in context. Its antigen remains unknown. Produced via immunoSEQ multiplex PCR; TCRdb's table is partial and in-frame only. The sample consists of 35,000 to 45,000 clones, approximately 80% of them appearing once. The data were taken from a study of OX40 agonist ivuxolimab in advanced cancers. On the study more broadly: Previous treatment with anti-PD-1, anti-PD-L1 or anti-CTLA-4 therapy was allowed; about 44% had received some. Overall study findings and caveats: CD4+ and CD8+ blood T cells expanded clonally by week 6 at 0.1 to 3.0 mg/kg.

Germline V gene sequence: CDR1 MNHEY, CDR2 SMNVEV (reference sequence). This CDR3 contains 16 residues. Trimming took 8 bases from V and 0 from J, leaving 18 bases between them. The receptor was isolated from an adult with an advanced solid tumor such as melanoma, head and neck, liver or kidney cancer. V is TRBV27 and J is TRBJ2-3; D may be TRBD1 or TRBD2 (5 bases each). This material consisted of CD4+ or CD8+ T cells sorted from blood, taken in a trial of the OX40 agonist ivuxolimab. The CDR3 region has the DNA TGTGCCAGCGGACTCTCGCTGGGGCTAAGCACAGATACGCAGTATTTT. It translates to CASGLSLGLSTDTQYF.